This T cell receptor beta chain was documented in a study of beta chain features in type 1 diabetes (dated by TCRdb to the late 2010s). Study-wide context: Mean age, gender distribution, total cell number and subset yield did not differ between patients and healthy donors. In the study, TCRB repertoires of sorted circulating CD4+ T cell subsets from recently diagnosed type 1 diabetes patients were compared with those of matched healthy donors. Regulatory and stem cell-like memory subsets were isolated from only 8 patients and about 8 healthy donors, whereas naive and central memory subsets came from all 30 or so donors. Across all samples, approximately 98,000,000 sorted cells were examined, and cell number per subset correlated strongly with RNA yield.

Comments on this clone: Its antigen is not yet known. Nothing much larger sits one base from this clone, and base qualities are not available.

All of the isolated RNA was reverse transcribed with the High Capacity cDNA Reverse Transcription Kit, so expressed TCRB transcripts were sequenced. Naive, central memory and regulatory T cell samples underwent deep immunoSEQ sequencing, averaging around 3.7 million total reads per sample. Sorted cells were lysed in RLT buffer and RNA was extracted with DNase-treated RNeasy Micro or Mini kits, depending on cell number. To prevent cross-contamination, every cell subset was processed on its own, while patient and healthy donor samples were processed together. The immunoSEQ multiplex PCR was used to amplify TCRB sequences from cDNA, generating 87-bp fragments that spanned the CDR3 region. Sequencing of the amplicons was performed on the Illumina HiSeq platform. The authors' pipeline ran thus. Synthetic template baselines were used to correct PCR bias computationally, reads within Hamming distance 2 were collapsed, and singletons that could not be merged were discarded. Reads were aligned against IMGT to assign V, D and J genes, CDR3 length and insertions or deletions at six rearrangement sites. Clonotype counts were normalized to sorted cell number within each subset before computing true diversity and Gini coefficients with the tcR R package. The overlap coefficient, calculated on TCRB nucleotide sequences, was used to quantify repertoire sharing. Out-of-frame TCRB sequences from naive cells were analyzed as a proxy for the pre-selection repertoire. TCRdb retrieved this table from immuneACCESS and kept in-frame rearrangements only. Not all clones are present; in checked studies, unresolved V genes account for under half, and no reason is known for the remainder. The V and J calls and clone size come from that table; D and trimming were worked out from the DNA. Counted in this sample were hundreds of thousands of clones; approximately 10% of them appeared once. The ten most abundant clones make up around 0.015% of the sample.

Overall results and qualifications from the work: At VDJ recombination sites, patients with type 1 diabetes made fewer insertions and deleted more nucleotides, a pattern implying thymic rearrangement abnormalities. Naive, central memory and regulatory TCRB repertoires appeared more similar among patients than among healthy donors. Because cDNA rather than genomic DNA was sequenced, highly expressing activated cells could have been over-represented, although no difference in activation and CD3 levels was found between groups. Only small numbers of individuals were included in the HLA sub-analyses, which left unresolved whether HLA type had any influence on TCRB rearrangement. A moderate but significant shortening of TCRB CDR3 length was observed in type 1 diabetes patients in all four CD4+ subsets. Shorter templates might have been favored by PCR, but patient and control samples were amplified and corrected together, so both groups would have been affected equally by any skew.

From each donor, a single peripheral blood sample of 100 to 150 mL on average was drawn into heparinised tubes. Using a panel that included CD45RO, CCR7, CD25, CD127, CD95 and CD27, naive, central memory, regulatory and stem cell-like memory CD4+ T cells were sorted on a BD FACSAria II. A purity above 95% was achieved for all sorted populations. Right away, PBMCs were isolated by Lymphoprep density gradient centrifugation and were stained directly, with no culture step. Samples were stained and sorted in pairs, with one healthy donor and one patient per experiment, so that batch effects were minimized. The CDR3 runs 14 residues from the cysteine to the phenylalanine. Only the CDR3 part of the read is kept: 42 bases, read in frame from the first base. The CDR1 and CDR2 encoded by the germline V gene are SQVTM and ANQGSEA. Unmatched junction bases come to 5, with V trimmed by 7 bases and J by 0 bases.

This clonotype originated in a man aged 25-40 years with type 1 diabetes. Sequencing was carried out using naive CD4+ T cells from blood. The cell subset or site label on this specimen signifies: true naive CD4+ T cells. The sequence links TRBV29-1 to TRBJ2-2, with 7 central nucleotides matching TRBD1. The DNA is TGCAGCGGAACCGGGACAGCGAACACCGGGGAGCTGTTTTTT. This is translated as CSGTGTANTGELFF.